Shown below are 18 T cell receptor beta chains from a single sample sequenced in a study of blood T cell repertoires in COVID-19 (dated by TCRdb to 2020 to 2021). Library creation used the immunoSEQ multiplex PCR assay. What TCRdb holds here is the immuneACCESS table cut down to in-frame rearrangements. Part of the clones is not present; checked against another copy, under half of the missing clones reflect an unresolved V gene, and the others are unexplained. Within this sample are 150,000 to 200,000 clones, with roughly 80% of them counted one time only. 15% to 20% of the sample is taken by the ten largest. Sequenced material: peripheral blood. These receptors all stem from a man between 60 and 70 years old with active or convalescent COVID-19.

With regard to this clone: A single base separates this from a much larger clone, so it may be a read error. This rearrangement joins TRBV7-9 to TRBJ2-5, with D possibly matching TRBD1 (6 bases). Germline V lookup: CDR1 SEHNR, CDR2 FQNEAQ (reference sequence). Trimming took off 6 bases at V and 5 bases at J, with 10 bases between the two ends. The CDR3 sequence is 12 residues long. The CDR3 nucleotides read TGTGCCAGCAGTTTAAGGGGGGAGACCCAGTACTTC. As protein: CASSLRGETQYF. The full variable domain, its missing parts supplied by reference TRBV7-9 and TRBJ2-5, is DTGVSQNPRHKITKRGQNVTFRCDPISEHNRLYWYRQTLGQGPEFLTYFQNEAQLEKSRLLSDRFSAERPKGSFSTLEIQRTEQGDSAMYLCASSLRGETQYFGPGTRLLVL.

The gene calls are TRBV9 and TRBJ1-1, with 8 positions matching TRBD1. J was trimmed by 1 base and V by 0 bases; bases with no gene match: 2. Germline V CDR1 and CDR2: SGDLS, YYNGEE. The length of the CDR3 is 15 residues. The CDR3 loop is CASSVGTGPNTEAFF. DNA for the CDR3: TGTGCCAGCAGCGTAGGGACAGGGCCGAACACTGAAGCTTTCTTT.

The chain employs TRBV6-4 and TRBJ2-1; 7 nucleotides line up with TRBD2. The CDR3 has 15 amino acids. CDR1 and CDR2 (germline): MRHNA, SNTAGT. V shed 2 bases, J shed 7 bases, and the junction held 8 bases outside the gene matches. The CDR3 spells CASSDGAGFINEQFF. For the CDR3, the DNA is TGTGCCAGCAGTGACGGAGCGGGATTCATTAATGAGCAGTTCTTC.

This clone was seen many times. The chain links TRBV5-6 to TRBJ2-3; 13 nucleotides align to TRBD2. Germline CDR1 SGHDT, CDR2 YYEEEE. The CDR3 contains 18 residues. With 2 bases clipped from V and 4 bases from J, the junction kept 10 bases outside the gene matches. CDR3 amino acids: CASSFALAGGVEADTQYF. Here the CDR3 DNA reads TGTGCCAGCAGCTTCGCACTAGCGGGAGGGGTCGAAGCAGATACGCAGTATTTT.

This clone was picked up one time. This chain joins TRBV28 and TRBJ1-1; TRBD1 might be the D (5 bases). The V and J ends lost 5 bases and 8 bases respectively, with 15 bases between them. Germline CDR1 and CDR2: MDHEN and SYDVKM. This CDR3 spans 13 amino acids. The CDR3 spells CASSAGELREAFF. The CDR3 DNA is TGTGCCAGCAGTGCGGGGGAGCTACGGGAAGCTTTCTTT. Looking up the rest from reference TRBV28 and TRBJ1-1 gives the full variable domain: DVKVTQSSRYLVKRTGEKVFLECVQDMDHENMFWYRQDPGLGLRLIYFSYDVKMKEKGDIPEGYSVSREKKERFSLILESASTNQTSMYLCASSAGELREAFFGQGTRLTVV.

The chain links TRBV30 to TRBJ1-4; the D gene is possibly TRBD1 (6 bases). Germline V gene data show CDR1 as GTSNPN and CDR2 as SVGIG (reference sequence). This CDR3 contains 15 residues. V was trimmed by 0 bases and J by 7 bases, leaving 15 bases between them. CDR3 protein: CAWSVGSGGSEKLFF. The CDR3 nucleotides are TGTGCCTGGAGTGTAGGTTCTGGGGGCAGTGAAAAACTGTTTTTT.

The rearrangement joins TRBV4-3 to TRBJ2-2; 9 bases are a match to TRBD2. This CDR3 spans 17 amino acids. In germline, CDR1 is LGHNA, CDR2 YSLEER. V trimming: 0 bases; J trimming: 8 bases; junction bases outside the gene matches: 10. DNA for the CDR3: TGCGCCAGCAGCCAAGATTGGACTAGCGCCTTGGTGGGGGAGCTGTTTTTT. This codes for CASSQDWTSALVGELFF.

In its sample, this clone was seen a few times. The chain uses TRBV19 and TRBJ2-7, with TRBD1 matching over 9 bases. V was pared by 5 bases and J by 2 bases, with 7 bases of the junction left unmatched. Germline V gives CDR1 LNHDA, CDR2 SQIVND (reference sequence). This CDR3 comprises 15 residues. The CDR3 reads CASSHRDRAPYEQYF. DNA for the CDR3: TGTGCCAGTAGTCACCGGGACAGGGCTCCCTACGAGCAGTACTTC.

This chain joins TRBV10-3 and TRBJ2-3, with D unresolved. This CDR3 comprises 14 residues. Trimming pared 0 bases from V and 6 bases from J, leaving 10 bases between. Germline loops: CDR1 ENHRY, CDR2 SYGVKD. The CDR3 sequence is CAISESNFGDTQYF. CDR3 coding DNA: TGTGCCATCAGTGAGTCGAACTTCGGGGATACGCAGTATTTT.

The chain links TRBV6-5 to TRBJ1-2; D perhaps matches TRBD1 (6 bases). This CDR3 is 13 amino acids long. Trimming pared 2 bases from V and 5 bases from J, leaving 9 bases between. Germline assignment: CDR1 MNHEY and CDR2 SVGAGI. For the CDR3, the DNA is TGTGCCAGCAGTTACCACAGGGCTTATGGCTACACCTTC. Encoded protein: CASSYHRAYGYTF.

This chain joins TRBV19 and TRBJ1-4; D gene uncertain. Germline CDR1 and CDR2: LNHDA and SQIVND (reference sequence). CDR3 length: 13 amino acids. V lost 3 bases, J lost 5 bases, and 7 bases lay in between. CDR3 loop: CASSIGLNEKLFF. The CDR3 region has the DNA TGTGCCAGTAGTATCGGACTGAATGAAAAACTGTTTTTT.

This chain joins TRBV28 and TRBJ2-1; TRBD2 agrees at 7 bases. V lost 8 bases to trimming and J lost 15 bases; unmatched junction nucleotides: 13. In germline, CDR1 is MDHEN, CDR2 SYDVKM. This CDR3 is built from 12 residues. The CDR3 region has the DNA TGTGCCAGCGGATCAAGTTTGTCGGGGGGGTTCTTC. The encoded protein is CASGSSLSGGFF.

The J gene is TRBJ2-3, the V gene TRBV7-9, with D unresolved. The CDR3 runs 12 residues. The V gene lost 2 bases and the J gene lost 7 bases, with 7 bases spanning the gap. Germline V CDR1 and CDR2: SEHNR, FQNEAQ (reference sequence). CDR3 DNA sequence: TGTGCCAGCAGCTTACCCGCGAATACGCAGTATTTT. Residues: CASSLPANTQYF.

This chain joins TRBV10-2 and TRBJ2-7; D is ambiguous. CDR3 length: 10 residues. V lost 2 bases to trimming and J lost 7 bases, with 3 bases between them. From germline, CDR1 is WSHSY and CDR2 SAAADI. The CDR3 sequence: CASSEEEQYF. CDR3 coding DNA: TGCGCCAGCAGTGAGGAGGAGCAGTACTTC.

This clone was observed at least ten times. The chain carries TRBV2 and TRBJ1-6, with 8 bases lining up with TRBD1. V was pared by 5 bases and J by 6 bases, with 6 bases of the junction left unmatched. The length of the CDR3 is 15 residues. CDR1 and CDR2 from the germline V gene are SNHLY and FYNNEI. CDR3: CASSRLGQGNSPLHF. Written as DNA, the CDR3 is TGTGCCAGCAGTCGACTTGGACAGGGTAATTCACCCCTCCACTTT.

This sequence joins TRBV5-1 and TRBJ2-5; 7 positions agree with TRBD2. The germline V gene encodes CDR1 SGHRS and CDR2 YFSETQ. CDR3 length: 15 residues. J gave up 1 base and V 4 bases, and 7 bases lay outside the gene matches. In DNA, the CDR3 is TGCGCCAGCAGCCGGGACCTAGCGGCCCAAGAGACCCAGTACTTC. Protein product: CASSRDLAAQETQYF.

CDR3 amino acids: CASSPLLRGPGELFF. CDR3 bases: TGCGCCAGCAGCCCCCTACTACGGGGTCCCGGGGAGCTGTTTTTT. This rearrangement joins TRBV4-1 to TRBJ2-2; the D gene is possibly TRBD2 (5 bases). CDR3 length equals 15 residues. Trimming cost V 4 bases and J 6 bases, with 15 bases left between them. Germline V gene sequence: CDR1 MGHRA, CDR2 YSYEKL.

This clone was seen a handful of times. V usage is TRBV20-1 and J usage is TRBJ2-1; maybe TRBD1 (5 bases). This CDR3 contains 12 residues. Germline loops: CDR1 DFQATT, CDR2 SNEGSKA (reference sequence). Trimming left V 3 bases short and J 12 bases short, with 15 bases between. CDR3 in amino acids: CSASLSQGGQFF. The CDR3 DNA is TGCAGTGCTAGTCTGTCGCAGGGCGGGCAGTTCTTC.